This entry is about one T cell receptor (beta chain). What it recognizes is unknown. This specimen comes from a study of cytomegalovirus exposure and HLA in healthy donors. Study findings and constraints: There was a cluster of highly shared sequence variants that was likely a sequencing artifact.

Use of 60 Vbeta and 13 Jbeta primers characterized the PCR. Clones were sequenced by immunoSEQ multiplex PCR, and TCRdb holds only the in-frame ones, with some missing. The sample carries some 150,000 clones, 79% recorded once. Trimming at V came to 6 bases and at J to 1 base, leaving 5 bases not matched to a gene. The CDR3 covers 15 residues. Per germline, CDR1 MNHNY and CDR2 SVGAGI (reference sequence). This receptor was taken from a man aged 35 to 55 in good health and CMV-seronegative. The chain links TRBV6-6 to TRBJ2-7, with TRBD2 identical over 11 bases. The sample taken for sequencing was PBMCs. The CDR3 sequence: CASRIGTSGSYEQYF. The CDR3 nucleotides are TGTGCCAGCAGGATAGGGACTAGCGGATCCTACGAGCAGTACTTC.